This TCR beta chain was found in a study of human T cells and chemical hapten exposure. This clonotype occurred many times. The CDR3 is 15 residues long. Germline CDR1 is MDHEN and CDR2 is SYDVKM. Trimming took 5 bases from V and 3 from J, leaving 14 bases between them. Stated time point: pre-sensitization, week 0. Treatment reported: therapeutic diphenylcyclopropenone sensitization with weekly scalp DPC. TCRdb re-called the RACE reads through MiXCR, storing one row per CDR3 protein. Here the sample spans about 39,000 distinct CDR3 sequences, 12% being singletons. The clonotype was recovered from a woman in her 30s with alopecia areata. Some clones in this sample may be carry-over from other donors' samples. The chain is built from TRBV28 and TRBJ2-1, with a tentative D call TRBD2 (6 bases). Here the sequenced sample was whole blood, taken in connection with sensitization to the hapten diphenylcyclopropenone (DPC). CDR3 DNA: TGTGCCAGCAGTAGCCCTCCGCGGGGCTACAATGAGCAGTTCTTC. This encodes CASSSPPRGYNEQFF.